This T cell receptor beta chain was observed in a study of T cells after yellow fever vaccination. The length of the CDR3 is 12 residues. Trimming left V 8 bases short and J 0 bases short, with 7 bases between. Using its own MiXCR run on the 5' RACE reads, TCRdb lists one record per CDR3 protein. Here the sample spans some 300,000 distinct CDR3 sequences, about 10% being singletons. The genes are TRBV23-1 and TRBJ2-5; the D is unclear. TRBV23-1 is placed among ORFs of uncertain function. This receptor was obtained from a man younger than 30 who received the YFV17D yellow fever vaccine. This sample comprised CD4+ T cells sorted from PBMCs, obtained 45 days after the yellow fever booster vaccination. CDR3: CASDHDQETQYF. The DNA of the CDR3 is TGCGCCAGCGATCATGACCAAGAGACCCAGTACTTC.